The sample holds one count of the clone carrying this T cell receptor beta chain. Its specificity is unknown. The sample's time point: 266 days after commencement of treatment, after nivolumab therapy. Described treatment: AdE1-LMPpoly-expanded autologous EBV-specific T-cell therapy followed by anti-PD-1 nivolumab. Per the germline V gene, CDR1 is PRHDT and CDR2 is FYEKMQ (reference sequence). Trimming removed 2 bases at V and 0 bases at J, with 11 bases between. This CDR3 region has 16 residues. Sequencing was performed with immunoSEQ multiplex PCR; in TCRdb, only in-frame clones are kept and a portion is missing. The table has about 21,000 clones, roughly 80% seen once; the top ten hold roughly a third. This entry belongs to a study of EBV T-cell therapy then PD-1 blockade in nasopharyngeal carcinoma.

The chain combines TRBV13 with TRBJ1-3; the D gene is possibly TRBD1 (5 bases). The source is a man aged 35 to 55 with nasopharyngeal carcinoma. The material was CD8+ T cells from blood, obtained at day 266 from a patient whose treatment included autologous EBV-specific T cells and nivolumab. CDR3 protein: CASSLRGSSSGNTIYF. In DNA, the CDR3 is TGTGCCAGCAGCTTAAGGGGTTCGAGCTCTGGAAACACCATATATTTT.